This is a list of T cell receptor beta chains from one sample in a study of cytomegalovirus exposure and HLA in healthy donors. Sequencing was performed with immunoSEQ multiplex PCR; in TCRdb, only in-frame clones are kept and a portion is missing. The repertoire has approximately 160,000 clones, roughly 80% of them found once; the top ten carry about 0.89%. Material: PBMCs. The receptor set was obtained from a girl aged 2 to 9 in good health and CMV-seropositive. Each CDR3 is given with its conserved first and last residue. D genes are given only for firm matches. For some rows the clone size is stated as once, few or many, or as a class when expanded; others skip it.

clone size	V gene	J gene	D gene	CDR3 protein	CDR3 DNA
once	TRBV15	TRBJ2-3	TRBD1	CATSRDYQGATDTQYF	TGTGCCACCAGCAGAGATTACCAGGGGGCAACAGATACGCAGTATTTT
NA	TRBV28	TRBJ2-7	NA	CATDPAGWSSYEQYF	TGTGCCACGGACCCTGCGGGCTGGAGCTCCTACGAGCAGTACTTC
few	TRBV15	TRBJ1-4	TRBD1	CATSREDREVRKLFF	TGTGCCACCAGCAGAGAGGACAGGGAAGTAAGGAAACTGTTTTTT
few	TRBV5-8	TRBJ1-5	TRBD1	CASSLGTGNQPQHF	TGTGCCAGCAGCTTAGGGACAGGTAATCAGCCCCAGCATTTT
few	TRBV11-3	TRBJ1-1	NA	CASSSGMNTEAFF	TGTGCCAGCAGCTCAGGGATGAACACTGAAGCTTTCTTT
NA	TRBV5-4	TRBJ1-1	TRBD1	CASTPQGGMNTEAFF	TGTGCCAGCACCCCACAGGGGGGCATGAACACTGAAGCTTTCTTT
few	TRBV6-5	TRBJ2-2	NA	CASGAAGRDTGELFF	TGTGCCAGCGGAGCCGCGGGTCGAGACACCGGGGAGCTGTTTTTT
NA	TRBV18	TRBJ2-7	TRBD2	CASSPLAGGADEQYF	TGTGCCAGCTCACCACTAGCGGGAGGGGCCGACGAGCAGTACTTC
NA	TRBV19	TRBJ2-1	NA	CASSRGRYNEQFF	TGTGCCAGTAGTAGAGGCCGATACAATGAGCAGTTCTTC
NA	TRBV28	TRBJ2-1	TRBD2	CASSLDRSGRWYNEQFF	TGTGCCAGCAGTTTAGACCGTAGCGGGAGGTGGTACAATGAGCAGTTCTTC
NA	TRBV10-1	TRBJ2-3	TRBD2	CASSLAGSTDTQYF	TGCGCCAGCAGCTTAGCGGGAAGCACAGATACGCAGTATTTT
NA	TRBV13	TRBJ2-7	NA	CASSLGSSYEQYF	TGTGCCAGCAGCCTAGGGAGCTCCTACGAGCAGTACTTC
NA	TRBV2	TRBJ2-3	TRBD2	CASRAGLAGELSDTQYF	TGTGCCAGCAGGGCAGGACTAGCGGGAGAGCTTTCAGATACGCAGTATTTT
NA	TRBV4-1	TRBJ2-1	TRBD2	CASSQGSAGGNEQFF	TGCGCCAGCAGCCAAGGATCAGCGGGAGGCAATGAGCAGTTCTTC
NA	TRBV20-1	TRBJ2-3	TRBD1	CSATGADTQYF	TGCAGTGCCACAGGGGCAGATACGCAGTATTTT
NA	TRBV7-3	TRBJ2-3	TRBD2	CASSPSGTSGGADTQYF	TGTGCCAGCAGCCCCTCCGGGACTAGCGGGGGGGCGGATACGCAGTATTTT
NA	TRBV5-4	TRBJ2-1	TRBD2	CASSHPSGDYNEQFF	TGTGCCAGCAGCCACCCTAGCGGAGACTACAATGAGCAGTTCTTC
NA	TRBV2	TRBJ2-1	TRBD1	CASSKQGVGYNEQFF	TGTGCCAGCAGTAAACAGGGGGTTGGCTACAATGAGCAGTTCTTC
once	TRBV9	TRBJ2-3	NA	CASSVGTSTDTQYF	TGTGCCAGCAGCGTAGGAACAAGCACAGATACGCAGTATTTT
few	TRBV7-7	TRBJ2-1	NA	CASSLSEWDEQFF	TGTGCTAGCAGCTTATCGGAGTGGGATGAGCAGTTCTTC
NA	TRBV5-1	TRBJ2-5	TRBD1	CASSHGQGQETQYF	TGCGCCAGCAGCCACGGACAGGGCCAAGAGACCCAGTACTTC
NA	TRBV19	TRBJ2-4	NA	CASSIDPGLSLAKNIQYF	TGTGCCAGTAGTATAGATCCGGGGTTATCTTTAGCCAAAAACATTCAGTACTTC
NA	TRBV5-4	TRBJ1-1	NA	CASSLEAGLKTEAFF	TGTGCCAGCAGCTTGGAAGCGGGGCTGAAAACTGAAGCTTTCTTT
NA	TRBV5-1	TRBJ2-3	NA	CASSPSTMRTSTDTQYF	TGCGCCAGCAGCCCATCAACGATGCGGACTAGCACAGATACGCAGTATTTT
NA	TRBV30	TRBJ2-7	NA	CAWRRGKNEQYF	TGTGCCTGGAGACGGGGAAAGAACGAGCAGTACTTC
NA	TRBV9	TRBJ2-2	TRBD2	CASSIGRVGTGELFF	TGTGCCAGCAGCATCGGGAGGGTCGGCACCGGGGAGCTGTTTTTT
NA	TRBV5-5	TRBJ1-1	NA	CASSLRGGTEAFF	TGTGCCAGCAGCCTGAGGGGGGGGACTGAAGCTTTCTTT
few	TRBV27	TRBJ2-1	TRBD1	CASSSRDSAHEQFF	TGTGCCAGCAGTTCCCGGGACAGTGCTCATGAGCAGTTCTTC
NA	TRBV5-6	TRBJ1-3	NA	CASSLYSSSGNTIYF	TGTGCCAGCAGCCTTTACTCCTCCTCTGGAAACACCATATATTTT
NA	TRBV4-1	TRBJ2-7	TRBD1	CASSLGQATYEQYF	TGCGCCAGCAGTCTTGGACAGGCTACCTACGAGCAGTACTTC
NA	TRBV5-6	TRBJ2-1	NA	CASSYIGAYEDEQFF	TGTGCCAGCAGCTACATAGGGGCATATGAGGATGAGCAGTTCTTC
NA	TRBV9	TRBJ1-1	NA	CASSASGGWTEAFF	TGTGCCAGCAGCGCATCGGGGGGGTGGACTGAAGCTTTCTTT
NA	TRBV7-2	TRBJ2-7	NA	CASSLEAGTYEQYF	TGTGCCAGCAGCTTAGAGGCAGGAACCTACGAGCAGTACTTC
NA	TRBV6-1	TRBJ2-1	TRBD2	CASRLAGHNEQFF	TGTGCCAGCAGACTAGCGGGTCACAATGAGCAGTTCTTC
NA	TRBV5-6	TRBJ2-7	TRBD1	CASSWTGYEQYF	TGTGCCAGCAGCTGGACAGGGTACGAGCAGTACTTC